This T cell receptor beta chain was documented in a study of beta chain features in type 1 diabetes. Study-level points and caveats: VDJ junctions from patients with type 1 diabetes contained fewer insertions and more deletions. TCRB CDR3s were moderately but significantly shorter in Type 1 diabetes patients in all four CD4+ subsets.

V lost 5 bases to trimming and J lost 4 bases; unmatched junction nucleotides: 6. CDR1 is MNHNY, CDR2 SVGAGI, per germline (reference sequence). The CDR3 extends over 16 amino acids. With regard to this clone: Its antigen is as yet unknown.

The sequenced template was cDNA made from the entire isolated RNA. Method: immunoSEQ multiplex PCR; TCRdb's copy keeps in-frame clones and lacks some. The sample contains a few hundred thousand clones, approximately 14% of which appear only once. The V call is TRBV6-6, the J call TRBJ2-7; 15 nucleotides match TRBD2. The sequence was collected from a man aged 25 to 40 with type 1 diabetes. Specimen: naive CD4+ T cells from blood. CDR3 coding DNA: TGTGCCAGCAGTCACATGGGGACTAGCGGGGGGTACGAGCAGTACTTC. Translating gives CASSHMGTSGGYEQYF.